Each of the 27 T cell receptor beta chains below was sequenced from the same sample in a study of early T cells in non-severe SARS-CoV-2 infection. TCRdb itself ran the 5' RACE reads through MiXCR, one entry per CDR3 protein. Found here are around 92,000 distinct CDR3 sequences, 11% of them singletons; the top ten hold about 5%. Sequenced input: whole blood. All receptors come from an adult who was a healthcare worker with PCR-confirmed SARS-CoV-2 infection or an uninfected control (not recorded which).

In its sample, this clonotype was seen a few times. The V call is TRBV9, the J call TRBJ2-1; 9 nucleotides match TRBD1. The ends lost 0 bases at V and 10 bases at J; junction bases unmatched: 5. This CDR3 is built from 14 residues. From germline, CDR1 is SGDLS and CDR2 YYNGEE. CDR3 protein: CASSVGDREEEQFF. Written as DNA, the CDR3 is TGTGCCAGCAGCGTAGGGGACAGGGAGGAGGAGCAGTTCTTC.

The chain carries TRBV7-3 and TRBJ2-3, with D perhaps TRBD2 (7 bases). The CDR3 totals 16 residues. Trimming removed 1 base from V and 5 bases from J, with 16 bases in between. The germline V gene has CDR1 SGHTA and CDR2 FQGTGA. CDR3 DNA: TGTGCCAGCAGCTTAAACGCGGGGGCCGTCGGAGATACGCAGTATTTT. This encodes CASSLNAGAVGDTQYF.

This clonotype was seen more than once but under ten times. This chain uses TRBV7-3 with TRBJ1-2; perhaps TRBD1 as D (5 bases). From germline, CDR1 is SGHTA and CDR2 FQGTGA. V was pared by 5 bases and J by 1 base, with 20 bases between. This CDR3 has 17 amino acids. DNA of the CDR3: TGTGCCAGCAGCGCCCCGGCTCGGCAGGGCATTAACTATGGCTACACCTTC. This translates into CASSAPARQGINYGYTF.

This clonotype was detected many times. The chain is built from TRBV25-1 and TRBJ2-7; tentative D call: TRBD2 (6 bases). The germline V and J ends were trimmed by 4 bases and 4 bases, with 14 bases remaining between them. Germline V gene data show CDR1 as MGHDK and CDR2 as SYGVNS. This CDR3 has 14 amino acids. The CDR3 DNA follows: TGTGCCAGCAGTGCCTATGCGGGGACGTACGAGCAGTACTTC. Translating gives CASSAYAGTYEQYF.

The rearrangement uses TRBV6-6 and TRBJ2-1, with 7 bases lining up with TRBD2. The junction had 9 bases not matched to a gene; V was cut back by 4 bases and J by 3 bases. The CDR3 is 16 amino acids. Germline V gives CDR1 MNHNY, CDR2 SVGAGI (reference sequence). The CDR3 DNA sequence: TGTGCCAGCAGTTCCCCCGCGGGAGAGAGCTACAATGAGCAGTTCTTC. It translates to CASSSPAGESYNEQFF.

This rearrangement joins TRBV20-1 to TRBJ1-2, with unresolved D. The germline CDR1 and CDR2 sequences are DFQATT and SNEGSKA (reference sequence). CDR3 size: 11 residues. V was clipped by 0 bases and J by 5 bases, with 4 bases between them. CDR3 residues: CSAREHYGYTF. CDR3 DNA: TGCAGTGCTAGAGAGCATTATGGCTACACCTTC.

The chain is built from TRBV4-1 and TRBJ2-1; 11 nucleotides align to TRBD2. Germline V gene data show CDR1 as MGHRA and CDR2 as YSYEKL. Unmatched junction bases numbered 14, after V lost 1 base and J lost 9 bases. The length of the CDR3 is 18 residues. CDR3 protein: CASSQGWISGGAEGEQFF. The CDR3 DNA follows: TGCGCCAGCAGCCAAGGGTGGATTAGCGGGGGGGCTGAGGGTGAGCAGTTCTTC.

The chain uses TRBV5-1 and TRBJ2-1, with D possibly being TRBD2 (6 bases). Trimming stripped 4 bases from V and 4 bases from J, with 18 bases between. The CDR3 has 16 residues. In germline, CDR1 is SGHRS, CDR2 YFSETQ. In DNA form, the CDR3 reads TGCGCCAGCAGCGTTACAACCGGGACTTCGTACAATGAGCAGTTCTTC. Amino acids: CASSVTTGTSYNEQFF. The full variable domain, rest sourced from reference TRBV5-1 and TRBJ2-1, is KAGVTQTPRYLIKTRGQQVTLSCSPISGHRSVSWYQQTPGQGLQFLFEYFSETQRNKGNFPGRFSGRQFSNSRSEMNVSTLELGDSALYLCASSVTTGTSYNEQFFGPGTRLTVL.

This clonotype was detected a few times. The V gene is TRBV7-9, the J gene TRBJ2-1; D not resolved. Germline V gene sequence: CDR1 SEHNR, CDR2 FQNEAQ (reference sequence). V lost 7 bases and J 10 bases, leaving 14 bases between the germline ends. This CDR3 has 12 residues. The CDR3 loop reads CASTIHEDEQFF. The CDR3 bases are TGTGCCAGCACCATTCACGAGGACGAGCAGTTCTTC.

This clonotype has only a few counts. The V and J genes are TRBV7-9 and TRBJ1-4; no clear D gene. Between the trimmed V and J ends, which lost 5 bases and 3 bases, there was a span of 13 bases. The CDR3 covers 15 residues. Germline CDR1 SEHNR, CDR2 FQNEAQ (reference sequence). CDR3: CASSPDVSSNEKLFF. In DNA form, the CDR3 reads TGTGCCAGCAGCCCCGACGTCAGCTCTAATGAAAAACTGTTTTTT. The whole variable domain, filled in from reference TRBV7-9 and TRBJ1-4, reads DTGVSQNPRHKITKRGQNVTFRCDPISEHNRLYWYRQTLGQGPEFLTYFQNEAQLEKSRLLSDRFSAERPKGSFSTLEIQRTEQGDSAMYLCASSPDVSSNEKLFFGSGTQLSVL.

This clonotype was seen only a few times. The chain joins TRBV9 to TRBJ2-7; D is possibly TRBD1 or TRBD2 (6 bases each). The germline V gene has CDR1 SGDLS and CDR2 YYNGEE. This CDR3 region has 16 residues. V was shortened by 0 bases and J by 5 bases, with 18 bases between the two germline ends. For the CDR3, the DNA is TGTGCCAGCAGCGTAGGATCAAGGGGGGCCTGGGACGAGCAGTACTTC. Its protein product is CASSVGSRGAWDEQYF.

The rearrangement uses TRBV7-2 and TRBJ2-2; tentative D call: TRBD1 (6 bases). The V and J ends lost 1 base and 6 bases respectively, with 9 bases between them. The CDR3 sequence is 14 residues long. CDR1 and CDR2 (germline): SGHTA, FQGNSA. The DNA of the CDR3 is TGTGCCAGCAGCTTAGACAGGGTGGCCGGGGAGCTGTTTTTT. Residues: CASSLDRVAGELFF. The full variable domain, rest sourced from reference TRBV7-2 and TRBJ2-2, is GAGVSQSPSNKVTEKGKDVELRCDPISGHTALYWYRQSLGQGLEFLIYFQGNSAPDKSGLPSDRFSAERTGGSVSTLTIQRTQQEDSAVYLCASSLDRVAGELFFGEGSRLTVL.

This clonotype was picked up a small number of times. The chain couples TRBV27 to TRBJ2-7; no definite D call. Trimming cost V 5 bases and J 2 bases, with 10 bases left between them. This CDR3 spans 13 amino acids. Germline V gives CDR1 MNHEY, CDR2 SMNVEV (reference sequence). CDR3 sequence: CASSPSFPYEQYF. CDR3 bases: TGTGCCAGCAGTCCATCCTTCCCCTACGAGCAGTACTTC.

J is TRBJ2-1 and V is TRBV7-6; 9 nucleotides line up with TRBD2. The CDR3 length is 15 residues. V lost 4 bases and J lost 2; bases outside the gene matches: 3. CDR1 and CDR2 from the germline V gene are SGHVS and FNYEAQ. The CDR3 is CASSSGLATYNEQFF. In nucleotides, the CDR3 is TGTGCCAGCAGCTCGGGACTAGCCACCTACAATGAGCAGTTCTTC.

This clonotype was recorded at least ten times. This sequence joins TRBV4-1 and TRBJ1-2; D is unresolved. CDR1 and CDR2 from the germline V gene are MGHRA and YSYEKL. The CDR3 runs to 14 residues. Trimming shortened V by 4 bases and J by 5 bases, and 14 bases separated the two germline ends. This chain's CDR3 is CASSPVPESYGYTF. CDR3 coding DNA: TGCGCCAGCAGCCCCGTTCCAGAGAGTTATGGCTACACCTTC.

This clonotype occurred many times. The genes are TRBV20-1 and TRBJ2-1; tentative D call: TRBD1 (5 bases). CDR1 is DFQATT and CDR2 is SNEGSKA in the germline V gene (reference sequence). The CDR3 length is 12 residues. The CDR3 DNA follows: TGCAGCCAGCTACAGGTTTCCGATGAGCAGTTCTTC. It codes for CSQLQVSDEQFF.

This clonotype has a count of ten or more. This sequence joins TRBV7-2 and TRBJ1-3; 7 bases are shared with TRBD1. V lost 3 bases, J lost 2 bases, and 4 bases stayed unmatched. The germline gives CDR1 SGHTA, CDR2 FQGNSA. The CDR3 runs 15 residues. CDR3 protein: CASSFQGVAGNTIYF. CDR3 bases: TGTGCCAGCAGCTTCCAGGGGGTAGCTGGAAACACCATATATTTT.

This clonotype was observed at least ten times. This chain links TRBV7-3 with TRBJ2-1; D is unclear. CDR1 is SGHTA, CDR2 FQGTGA, per germline. The CDR3 has 13 residues. The ends were cut back, 1 base at V and 5 bases at J, with 6 bases in the middle. CDR3 sequence reads: CASSLNIDNEQFF. The CDR3, as DNA: TGTGCCAGCAGCTTAAATATTGACAATGAGCAGTTCTTC.

This clonotype was observed at least ten times. This sequence joins TRBV11-1 and TRBJ2-5; 8 bases are a match to TRBD1. Trimming at V came to 5 bases and at J to 4 bases, leaving 6 bases not matched to a gene. Per germline, CDR1 SGHAT and CDR2 FQDESV (reference sequence). This CDR3 contains 14 residues. The CDR3 region has the DNA TGTGCCAGCAGCCCCCAGGGGGCAGGAGAGACCCAGTACTTC. Its protein product is CASSPQGAGETQYF.

This clonotype was recorded at least ten times. This chain uses TRBV25-1 with TRBJ1-2; D perhaps matches TRBD1 (6 bases). CDR3 length equals 13 residues. Trimming took off 5 bases at V and 7 bases at J, with 14 bases between the two ends. Germline CDR1 reads MGHDK; CDR2 reads SYGVNS. Here the CDR3 reads CASSQARGFGYTF. The CDR3 DNA reads TGTGCCAGCAGTCAGGCCAGGGGCTTTGGCTACACCTTC.

The chain combines TRBV30 with TRBJ2-2; no clear D gene. Trimming left V 3 bases short and J 0 bases short, with 8 bases between. From germline, CDR1 is GTSNPN and CDR2 SVGIG (reference sequence). This CDR3 is built from 14 residues. CDR3 in DNA: TGTGCCTGGAGCCACGGTCCGAACACCGGGGAGCTGTTTTTT. It yields the protein CAWSHGPNTGELFF.

This chain joins TRBV7-9 and TRBJ2-7; D is ambiguous. The CDR3 is 13 amino acids. Germline CDR1 and CDR2: SEHNR and FQNEAQ (reference sequence). The ends were cut back, 5 bases at V and 2 bases at J, with 10 bases in the middle. CDR3 in amino acids: CASSAAWTYEQYF. The DNA of the CDR3 is TGTGCCAGCAGCGCAGCCTGGACCTACGAGCAGTACTTC.

The chain has TRBV5-1 and TRBJ1-6; the match to TRBD1 covers 9 bases. Unmatched junction bases numbered 7, after V lost 2 bases and J lost 7 bases. The CDR3 length is 16 residues. Germline CDR1 SGHRS, CDR2 YFSETQ. The CDR3 DNA reads TGCGCCAGCAGCTTATCTCCGGGACAGGGCAATTCACCCCTCCACTTT. Amino acids: CASSLSPGQGNSPLHF.

This clonotype was found many times. J is TRBJ1-3 and V is TRBV5-1; D unresolved. Between the trimmed V and J ends, which lost 4 bases and 0 bases, there was a span of 11 bases. Germline values: CDR1 SGHRS, CDR2 YFSETQ. The CDR3 totals 15 residues. CDR3 sequence (DNA): TGCGCCAGCAGCCGCGGGGTTCTCTCTGGAAACACCATATATTTT. This sequence encodes CASSRGVLSGNTIYF.

This chain connects TRBV5-1 to TRBJ2-3, with D maybe TRBD1 (5 bases). The V gene's germline CDR1 is SGHRS and CDR2 YFSETQ. The CDR3 spans 17 residues. Trimming stripped 4 bases from V and 0 bases from J, with 18 bases between. The CDR3: CASSHILDKASTDTQYF. The CDR3 nucleotides are TGCGCCAGCAGCCATATTCTGGACAAAGCTAGCACAGATACGCAGTATTTT. Full variable domain (outside the CDR3, taken from reference TRBV5-1 and TRBJ2-3): KAGVTQTPRYLIKTRGQQVTLSCSPISGHRSVSWYQQTPGQGLQFLFEYFSETQRNKGNFPGRFSGRQFSNSRSEMNVSTLELGDSALYLCASSHILDKASTDTQYFGPGTRLTVL.

This chain connects TRBV7-6 to TRBJ2-7; no definite D call. Germline assignment: CDR1 SGHVS and CDR2 FNYEAQ. The CDR3 sequence is 14 residues long. Trimming shortened V by 5 bases and J by 4 bases, and 15 bases separated the two germline ends. As DNA, the CDR3 is TGTGCCAGCAGCGACGGAACCAGCTTTTACGAGCAGTACTTC. This codes for CASSDGTSFYEQYF.

This clonotype was seen ten or more times. This rearrangement joins TRBV25-1 to TRBJ2-7, with no clear D. Germline CDR1 is MGHDK and CDR2 is SYGVNS. V was clipped by 4 bases and J by 2 bases, with 9 bases between them. The CDR3 runs to 13 residues. CDR3: CASSAGFAYEQYF. CDR3 nucleotides: TGTGCCAGCAGTGCTGGGTTCGCCTACGAGCAGTACTTC.